This TCR beta chain was found in a study of cytomegalovirus exposure and HLA in healthy donors. The wider study: The 90 to 150 validation repertoires used a platform that matched the one used for the approximately 700 first-cohort repertoires, as a later analysis reported. Regarding the study as a whole: First-cohort TCR clusters were later found to tend to co-occur in the 120 or so validation repertoires.

Comment on this clone: Its antigen remains unidentified.

TCRdb keeps only in-frame clones here, not all; method: immunoSEQ multiplex PCR. This sample has approximately 210,000 clones, with more than 70% found just once. This CDR3 spans 14 amino acids. Germline assignment: CDR1 SGHTA and CDR2 FQGTGA. Trimming removed 6 bases from V and 7 bases from J, with 13 bases in between. The sequencing sample was made of PBMCs. The chain couples TRBV7-3 to TRBJ1-6; possibly TRBD1 for D (6 bases). The source of this sequence is a woman younger than 30 in good health and CMV-seronegative. Here the CDR3 reads CASRSGVQNSPLHF. CDR3 in DNA: TGTGCCAGCAGGTCAGGGGTTCAGAATTCACCCCTCCACTTT.